These 17 T cell receptor beta chains came from one sample sequenced in a study of blood T cell repertoires in COVID-19 (dated by TCRdb to about 2020). The protocol used for the library was the immunoSEQ multiplex PCR assay. TCRdb obtained this table from immuneACCESS and retained in-frame rearrangements with V and J assigned. These tables miss some clones; where compared with another copy, unresolved V genes account for less than half of the shortfall, and the remainder is unexplained. Counted in this sample were around 280,000 clones; roughly 85% of them appeared once. The top ten clonotypes cover about 6% of the sample. Sequencing was carried out using PBMCs or T cells enriched from blood (not recorded which). These receptors were collected from a woman aged 40 to 50 who had recovered from COVID-19.

The CDR3 sequence: CASSPQRGYNEQFF. The DNA for the CDR3 is TGTGCCAGCAGCCCACAACGGGGTTACAATGAGCAGTTCTTC. The rearrangement joins TRBV11-2 to TRBJ2-1; D perhaps matches TRBD2 (5 bases). With 5 bases removed from V and 4 bases from J, the gap between germline ends came to 12 bases. The CDR3 is 14 residues long. Germline V gene lookup returns CDR1 SGHAT and CDR2 FQNNGV. Variable domain in full (rest from reference TRBV11-2 and TRBJ2-1): EAGVAQSPRYKIIEKRQSVAFWCNPISGHATLYWYQQILGQGPKLLIQFQNNGVVDDSQLPKDRFSAERLKGVDSTLKIQPAKLEDSAVYLCASSPQRGYNEQFFGPGTRLTVL.

The V call is TRBV28, the J call TRBJ2-5; D might be TRBD2 (6 bases). CDR1 is MDHEN, CDR2 SYDVKM, per germline. Trimming took 6 bases from V and 1 from J, leaving 15 bases between them. The length of the CDR3 is 15 residues. CDR3 bases: TGTGCCAGCAGCGCCCCGGGGGTGAGCCAAGAGACCCAGTACTTC. Amino acid sequence: CASSAPGVSQETQYF.

J is TRBJ1-4 and V is TRBV7-5. TRBV7-5 is termed a pseudogene. This CDR3 has 17 amino acids. The CDR3 protein is CARSPNINRPGGEKLFF. Written as DNA, the CDR3 is TGTGCCAGAAGCCCTAACATTAACAGGCCGGGGGGTGAAAAACTGTTTTTT.

The chain uses TRBV15 and TRBJ2-7, with 10 bases fitting TRBD1. The ends lost 0 bases at V and 3 bases at J; junction bases unmatched: 5. CDR1 is LNHNV and CDR2 is YYDKDF in the germline V gene (reference sequence). The CDR3 has 16 residues. The CDR3 nucleotides read TGTGCCACCAGCAGAGATGGGGACAGGGGTTTCTACGAGCAGTACTTC. This translates into CATSRDGDRGFYEQYF.

V usage is TRBV14 and J usage is TRBJ2-3; the match to TRBD2 covers 10 bases. Germline V gene sequence: CDR1 SGHDN, CDR2 FVKESK. After removal of 4 bases from V and 1 base from J, the junction contained 2 bases not matched to a gene. This CDR3 spans 15 amino acids. The CDR3 is CASSLGLAGTDTQYF. The CDR3 DNA follows: TGTGCCAGCAGCCTCGGACTAGCGGGCACAGATACGCAGTATTTT.

The chain recombines TRBV6-2 or TRBV6-3 with TRBJ1-2, with D possibly being TRBD1 (6 bases). Trimming took off 5 bases at V and 4 bases at J, with 11 bases between the two ends. This CDR3 spans 13 amino acids. Germline assignment: CDR1 MNHEY and CDR2 SVGEGT. CDR3 amino acids: CASSPETGYGYTF. The DNA of the CDR3 is TGTGCCAGCAGTCCCGAGACAGGCTATGGCTACACCTTC.

The chain is built from TRBV7-2 and TRBJ2-5, with 12 positions matching TRBD1. V shed 4 bases, J shed 5 bases, and the junction held 5 bases outside the gene matches. Germline CDR1 is SGHTA and CDR2 is FQGNSA. The CDR3 runs 15 residues. CDR3 coding DNA: TGTGCCAGCAGCTCCGGGACAGGGGGCTGGGAGACCCAGTACTTC. This translates into CASSSGTGGWETQYF.

The V and J genes are TRBV28 and TRBJ1-1; D not certain. Germline values: CDR1 MDHEN, CDR2 SYDVKM. The CDR3 extends over 14 amino acids. V lost 7 bases and J lost 1, with 13 bases in between. The CDR3 here is CASTLPRQNTEAFF. The CDR3 DNA sequence: TGTGCCAGCACCCTACCCCGCCAGAACACTGAAGCTTTCTTT.

This chain links TRBV28 with TRBJ2-5; D is possibly TRBD1 (6 bases). The germline V and J ends were trimmed by 6 bases and 5 bases, with 16 bases remaining between them. The CDR3 is made up of 14 amino acids. Germline loops: CDR1 MDHEN, CDR2 SYDVKM. CDR3 amino acids: CASSPPRGPETQYF. In nucleotides, the CDR3 is TGTGCCAGCAGCCCTCCCAGGGGCCCGGAGACCCAGTACTTC. The whole variable domain, filled in from reference TRBV28 and TRBJ2-5, reads DVKVTQSSRYLVKRTGEKVFLECVQDMDHENMFWYRQDPGLGLRLIYFSYDVKMKEKGDIPEGYSVSREKKERFSLILESASTNQTSMYLCASSPPRGPETQYFGPGTRLLVL.

The J gene is TRBJ2-3, the V gene TRBV28; D may be TRBD2 (6 bases). Per germline, CDR1 MDHEN and CDR2 SYDVKM. The germline V and J ends were trimmed by 5 bases and 2 bases, with 11 bases remaining between them. The CDR3 length is 14 residues. The CDR3 DNA follows: TGTGCCAGCAGTCCCGGCGGGGCCACAGATACGCAGTATTTT. This encodes CASSPGGATDTQYF.

The rearrangement joins TRBV6-1 to TRBJ2-7; 11 bases agree with TRBD2. CDR1 and CDR2 from the germline V gene are MNHNS and SASEGT. With 4 bases clipped from V and 5 bases from J, the junction kept 10 bases outside the gene matches. This CDR3 comprises 16 residues. CDR3 bases: TGTGCCAGCAGTGGCACCCGACTAGCGGGAAGCGACGAGCAGTACTTC. Translation gives CASSGTRLAGSDEQYF.

This chain joins TRBV28 and TRBJ2-1, with TRBD2 identical over 8 bases. The V and J ends lost 6 bases and 4 bases, in that order; junction bases with no gene match: 11. CDR1 is MDHEN, CDR2 SYDVKM, per germline. The CDR3 is 16 residues long. CDR3 protein: CASREPGTRGYNEQFF. The CDR3 region has the DNA TGTGCCAGCAGAGAACCCGGGACTAGGGGTTACAATGAGCAGTTCTTC.

A few counts support this clone. The chain has TRBV11-2 and TRBJ2-2; 8 bases are shared with TRBD2. CDR3 length: 15 amino acids. Germline assignment: CDR1 SGHAT and CDR2 FQNNGV. V was pared by 4 bases and J by 5 bases, with 6 bases of the junction left unmatched. CDR3 loop: CASSSGTRRTGELFF. The CDR3 nucleotides are TGTGCCAGCAGCTCCGGGACTAGGCGGACCGGGGAGCTGTTTTTT.

V is TRBV2 and J is TRBJ2-1, with D perhaps matching TRBD1 (6 bases). Germline assignment: CDR1 SNHLY and CDR2 FYNNEI. The CDR3 covers 13 residues. V lost 5 bases, J lost 7 bases, and 12 bases lay in between. CDR3: CASSTGTNNEQFF. The CDR3 nucleotides are TGTGCCAGCAGTACCGGGACAAATAATGAGCAGTTCTTC.

J is TRBJ2-3 and V is TRBV2; maybe TRBD1 (5 bases). Germline assignment: CDR1 SNHLY and CDR2 FYNNEI. Trimming took 3 bases from V and 1 from J, leaving 11 bases between them. The CDR3 extends over 15 amino acids. The CDR3 region has the DNA TGTGCCAGCAGTGAGGGGCTAGTCGGCACAGATACGCAGTATTTT. Translated, it gives CASSEGLVGTDTQYF.

This chain uses TRBV7-9 with TRBJ2-1; D call uncertain. This CDR3 has 14 residues. Trimming removed 2 bases at V and 8 bases at J, with 13 bases between. Germline-derived CDR1 and CDR2 are SEHNR and FQNEAQ (reference sequence). The CDR3: CASSLLKSFDEQFF. In nucleotides, the CDR3 is TGTGCCAGCAGCTTACTCAAGAGTTTTGATGAGCAGTTCTTC.

As DNA, the CDR3 is TGTGCCAGCAGTTTACGGCCAGGTTACTACGAGCAGTACTTC. This codes for CASSLRPGYYEQYF. The chain uses TRBV28 and TRBJ2-7; D is unclear. The CDR3 spans 14 residues. CDR1 and CDR2 from the germline V gene are MDHEN and SYDVKM. V lost 2 bases, J lost 3 bases, and 11 bases lay in between.